The following is a T cell receptor (beta chain) sequence with its context. This clone was seen just once. It has no known antigen specificity. No much larger clone is present one base from it, and per-base qualities are unavailable. The source of the sample is a study of cytomegalovirus exposure and HLA in healthy donors (dated by TCRdb to about 2017). About the study as a whole: According to a later analysis, the approximately 130 validation repertoires were produced on the same platform as the 700 or so repertoires of the first cohort. The study was designed to test whether signatures of past pathogen exposure could be identified by cataloging public T cell receptors. Besides the first cohort of approximately 710 subjects, a separate validation cohort made up of 90 to 150 different subjects was used. The study combined high-throughput TCR immunosequencing, statistical association of individual TCRs with disease status, and machine learning to predict cytomegalovirus infection status. General conclusions and limits of the study: A later analysis had no HLA typing for the validation cohort, so co-occurrence there was scored across all 110 or so repertoires. While some public TCRs were present in many individuals, most TCR sequences turned up only very rarely across donors. It was suggested by the authors that the approach could potentially be generalized to other disease states and immunological phenotypes. In the study, 164 TCR beta chains were listed as associated with cytomegalovirus. Of the cluster scores, around 95% were above 0 in a later analysis, which found that TCRs clustered in the first cohort also tended to co-occur in the 95 to 150 validation repertoires. A few of the identified cytomegalovirus-associated TCR beta chains were confirmed in vitro to be specific for cytomegalovirus antigens. The classifier was reported to diagnose cytomegalovirus status with high specificity and sensitivity in both the original and validation cohorts.

Donors formed part of the validation cohort, which comprised over a hundred subjects and was distinct from the first cohort of under 800 subjects. Library method: the immunoSEQ multiplex PCR assay. The published analysis was carried out like this. A statistical classification framework was built to diagnose cytomegalovirus status from the catalog of TCR beta chain sequences. In TCRdb, the immuneACCESS table is reduced to in-frame sequences with V and J assigned. These tables do not hold every clone; where another copy was compared, an unresolved V gene accounts for under half, and the others remain unexplained. V and J calls plus clone size are reproduced from that table; the DNA served to infer D and trimming. For this sample the table gives 120,000 or so clones, of which roughly 87% were detected only once. The ten largest clones add up to 0.95% to 1.3% of the sample. From the cysteine through the phenylalanine, the CDR3 covers 16 amino acids. The only DNA kept is the CDR3, 48 bases in frame from the first base. Here V drops 9 bases and J drops 7 bases, and the junction holds 17 bases not matched to any gene. For CDR1 and CDR2, the germline V gene (reference sequence) lists LNHNV and YYDKDF.

The sequence was obtained from a woman aged 18-29 years in good health and CMV-seronegative. The specimen was PBMCs. The receptor chain draws on TRBV15 and TRBJ2-1, with TRBD2 matching 8 junction bases. Here the CDR3 is given as CATSRGGGSSINEQFF. The DNA sequence is as follows: TGTGCCACTTCCCGGGGGGGCGGGAGCTCTATTAATGAGCAGTTCTTC.